This TCR beta chain was obtained from a study of T-cell reconstitution after alpha-beta-depleted transplantation in children. Study results and limitations: At the one-year point after transplant, T-cell counts and TCRbeta diversity were found to come mostly from T cells that had been newly produced. Surviving recipient T cells and thymic progenitors underlay high day-60 TCRbeta diversity in some patients.

About this clonotype itself: Antigen specificity is unknown.

It was with unique molecular identifiers that the TCRbeta library was prepared. TCRdb analysed the PCR reads with MiXCR anew, one entry per CDR3 protein. The top ten hold over 25% of the sample, which has about a million distinct CDR3 sequences, less than 30% seen once. The CDR3 totals 16 residues. Trimming removed 0 bases at V and 1 base at J, with 13 bases between. Germline-derived CDR1 and CDR2 are LGHNA and YSLEER. The sequences come from PBMCs, mostly from graft donor cells, collected 360 days after TCRalphabeta/CD19-depleted stem cell transplant. This chain joins TRBV4-3 and TRBJ2-7, with no clear D. The TCR sequence derives from a boy in the first two years of life who had a stem cell transplant for SCID, so the T cells may come from the graft donor. The CDR3 here is CASSQELRPPSYEQYF. In nucleotides, the CDR3 is TGCGCCAGCAGCCAAGAACTCCGACCCCCATCCTACGAGCAGTACTTC.